The subject of this entry is one T cell receptor beta chain. Its antigen is unidentified. The data stem from a study of beta chain features in type 1 diabetes. Germline lookup yields CDR1 SGHTA and CDR2 FQGNSA. V gave up 8 bases and J gave up 7 bases; unmatched junction bases: 12. The CDR3 totals 16 residues. Of the isolated RNA, all was reverse transcribed, and so the sequenced material was expressed TCRB transcripts. Sequencing was performed with immunoSEQ multiplex PCR; in TCRdb, only in-frame clones are kept and a portion is missing. The sample lists around 250,000 clones, 27% seen once, with roughly 4.1% in the top ten. Findings of the study overall: Still unanswered here is whether HLA type influences TCRB rearrangement. Over-representation of high TCR-expressing cells was a possible consequence of cDNA sequencing.

This TCR was recovered from a man aged 25 to 40 in good health. The genes are TRBV7-2 and TRBJ2-1, with 12 bases lining up with TRBD2. Input material: central memory CD4+ T cells from blood. As DNA, the CDR3 is TGTGCCAGCTGCTCGCTAGCGGGAGGGGGGTTAAATGAGCAGTTCTTC. Protein: CASCSLAGGGLNEQFF.